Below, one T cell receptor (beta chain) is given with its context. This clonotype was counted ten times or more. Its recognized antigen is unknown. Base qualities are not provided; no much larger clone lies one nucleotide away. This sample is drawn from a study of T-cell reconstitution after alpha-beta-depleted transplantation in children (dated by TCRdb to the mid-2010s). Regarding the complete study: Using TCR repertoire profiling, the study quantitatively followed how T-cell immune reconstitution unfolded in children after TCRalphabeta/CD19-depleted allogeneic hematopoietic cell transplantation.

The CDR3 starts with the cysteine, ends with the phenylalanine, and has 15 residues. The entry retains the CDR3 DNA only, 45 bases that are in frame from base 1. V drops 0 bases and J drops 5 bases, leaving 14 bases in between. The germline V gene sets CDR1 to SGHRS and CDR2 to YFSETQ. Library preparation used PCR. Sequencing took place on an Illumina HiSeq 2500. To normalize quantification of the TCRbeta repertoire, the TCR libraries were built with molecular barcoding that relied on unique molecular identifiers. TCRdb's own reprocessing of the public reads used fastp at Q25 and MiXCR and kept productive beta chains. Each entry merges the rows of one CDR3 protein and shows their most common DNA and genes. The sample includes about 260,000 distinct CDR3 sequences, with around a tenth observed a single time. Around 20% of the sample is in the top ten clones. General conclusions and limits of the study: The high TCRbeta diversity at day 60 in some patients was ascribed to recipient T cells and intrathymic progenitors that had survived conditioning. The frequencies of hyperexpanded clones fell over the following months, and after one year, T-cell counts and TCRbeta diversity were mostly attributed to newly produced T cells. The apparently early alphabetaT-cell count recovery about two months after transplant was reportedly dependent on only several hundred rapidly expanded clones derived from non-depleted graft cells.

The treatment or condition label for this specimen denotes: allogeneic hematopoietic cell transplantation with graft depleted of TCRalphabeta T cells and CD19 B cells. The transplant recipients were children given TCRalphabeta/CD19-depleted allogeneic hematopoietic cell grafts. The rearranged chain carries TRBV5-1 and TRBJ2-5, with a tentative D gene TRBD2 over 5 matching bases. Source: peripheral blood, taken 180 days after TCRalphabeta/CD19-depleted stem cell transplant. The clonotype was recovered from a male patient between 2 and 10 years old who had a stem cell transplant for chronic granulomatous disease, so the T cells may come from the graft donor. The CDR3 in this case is CASSLARLVAETQYF. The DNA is TGCGCCAGCAGCTTGGCCCGATTGGTAGCGGAGACCCAGTACTTC.